This T cell receptor (beta chain) was identified in a study of T cells of healthy individuals. One entry per CDR3 protein results from TCRdb running MiXCR on the 5' RACE reads. The table has roughly 87,000 distinct CDR3 sequences, approximately 18% seen once. This clonotype has just a few counts. This TCR was sampled from a human donor in good health.

Here the CDR3 reads CASSRGLVTGELFF. The CDR3 bases are TGTGCCAGCAGCAGGGGCTTAGTCACCGGGGAGCTGTTTTTT. The rearrangement uses TRBV3-1 and TRBJ2-2, with a weak D call TRBD1 (5 bases). Germline assignment: CDR1 LGHDT and CDR2 YNNKEL (reference sequence). Trimming pared 5 bases from V and 4 bases from J, leaving 11 bases between. The CDR3 sequence is 14 residues long.